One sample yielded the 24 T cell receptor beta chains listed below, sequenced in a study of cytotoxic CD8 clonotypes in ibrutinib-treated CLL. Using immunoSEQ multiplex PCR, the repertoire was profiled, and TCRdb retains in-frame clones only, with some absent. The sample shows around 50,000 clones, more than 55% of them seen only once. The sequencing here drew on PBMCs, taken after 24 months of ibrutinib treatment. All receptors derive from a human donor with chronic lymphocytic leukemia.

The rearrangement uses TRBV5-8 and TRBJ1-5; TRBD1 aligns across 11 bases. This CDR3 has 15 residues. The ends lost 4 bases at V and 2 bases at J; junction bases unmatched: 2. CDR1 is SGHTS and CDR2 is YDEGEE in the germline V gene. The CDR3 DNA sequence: TGTGCCAGCAGCCGGACAGGGGGCGGCAATCAGCCCCAGCATTTT. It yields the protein CASSRTGGGNQPQHF.

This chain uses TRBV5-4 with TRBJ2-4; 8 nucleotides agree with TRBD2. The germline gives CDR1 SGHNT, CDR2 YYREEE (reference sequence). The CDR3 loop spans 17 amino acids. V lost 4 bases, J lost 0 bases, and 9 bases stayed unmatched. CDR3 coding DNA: TGTGCCAGCAGCCCGTCCGGGGGGGCTCTAGCCAAAAACATTCAGTACTTC. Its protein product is CASSPSGGALAKNIQYF.

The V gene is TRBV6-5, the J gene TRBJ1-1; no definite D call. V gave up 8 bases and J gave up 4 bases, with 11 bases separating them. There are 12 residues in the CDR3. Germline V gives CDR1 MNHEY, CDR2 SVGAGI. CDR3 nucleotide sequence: TGTGCCAGCGTCGCAAGGTCCACTGAAGCTTTCTTT. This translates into CASVARSTEAFF.

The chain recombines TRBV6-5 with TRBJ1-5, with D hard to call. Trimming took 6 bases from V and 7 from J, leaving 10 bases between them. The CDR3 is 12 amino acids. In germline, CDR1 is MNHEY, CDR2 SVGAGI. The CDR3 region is CASSEQSQPQHF. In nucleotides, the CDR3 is TGTGCCAGCAGCGAACAGAGCCAGCCCCAGCATTTT.

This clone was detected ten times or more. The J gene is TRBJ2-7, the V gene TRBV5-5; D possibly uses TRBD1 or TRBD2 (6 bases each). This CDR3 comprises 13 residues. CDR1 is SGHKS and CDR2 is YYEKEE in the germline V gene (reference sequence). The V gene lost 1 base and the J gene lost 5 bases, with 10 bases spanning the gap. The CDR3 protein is CASSLPGADEQYF. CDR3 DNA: TGTGCCAGCAGCTTGCCGGGGGCCGACGAGCAGTACTTC.

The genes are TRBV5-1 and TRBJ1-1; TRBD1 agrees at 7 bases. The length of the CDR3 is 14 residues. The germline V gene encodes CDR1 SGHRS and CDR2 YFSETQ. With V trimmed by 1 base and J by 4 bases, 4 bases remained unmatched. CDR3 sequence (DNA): TGCGCCAGCAGCTTGAGGGGACAGTTCACTGAAGCTTTCTTT. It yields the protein CASSLRGQFTEAFF.

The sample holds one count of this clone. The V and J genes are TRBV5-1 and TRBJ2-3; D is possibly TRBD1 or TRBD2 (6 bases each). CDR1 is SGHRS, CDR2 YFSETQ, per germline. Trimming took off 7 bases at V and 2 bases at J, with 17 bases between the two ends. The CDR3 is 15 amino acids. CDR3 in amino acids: CASRLGGDITDTQYF. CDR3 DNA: TGCGCCAGCCGCCTGGGCGGGGACATCACAGATACGCAGTATTTT.

Written as DNA, the CDR3 is TGTGCCAGCAGTGGCCACGGGGGGCCTCGTAGCGGTCAGCCCCAGCATTTT. Its translation is CASSGHGGPRSGQPQHF. The rearrangement uses TRBV6-1 and TRBJ1-5, with a weak D call TRBD1 (6 bases). The V end was cut by 4 bases, the J end by 6 bases, with 22 bases between. CDR3 length: 17 amino acids. The germline CDR1 and CDR2 sequences are MNHNS and SASEGT.

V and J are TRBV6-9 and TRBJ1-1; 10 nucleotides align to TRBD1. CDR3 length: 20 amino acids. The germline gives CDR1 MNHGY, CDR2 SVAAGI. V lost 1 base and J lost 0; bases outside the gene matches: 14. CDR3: CASSYWATRRQGAMNTEAFF. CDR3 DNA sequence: TGTGCCAGCAGTTATTGGGCAACCCGAAGACAGGGGGCGATGAACACTGAAGCTTTCTTT.

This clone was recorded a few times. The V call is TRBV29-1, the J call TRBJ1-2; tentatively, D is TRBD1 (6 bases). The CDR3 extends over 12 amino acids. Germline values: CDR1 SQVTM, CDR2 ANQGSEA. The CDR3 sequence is CTAGDTVDGYTF. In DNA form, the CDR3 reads TGCACCGCTGGGGACACGGTAGATGGCTACACCTTC.

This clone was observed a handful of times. CDR3 nucleotide sequence: TGTGCCAGTAGCGGGGCCTCCTACGAGCAGTACTTC. Translated, it gives CASSGASYEQYF. This chain connects TRBV19 to TRBJ2-7; TRBD1 or TRBD2 may be the D gene (5 bases each). V was trimmed by 6 bases and J by 0 bases, leaving 6 bases between them. CDR1 LNHDA and CDR2 SQIVND come from the germline V gene (reference sequence). This CDR3 region has 12 residues.

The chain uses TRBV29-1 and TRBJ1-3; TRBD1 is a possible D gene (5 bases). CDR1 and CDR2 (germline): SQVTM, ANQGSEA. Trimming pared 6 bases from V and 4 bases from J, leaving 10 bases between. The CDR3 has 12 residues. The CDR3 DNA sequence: TGCAGCGTGGGGCAGGCCGGAAACACCATATATTTT. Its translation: CSVGQAGNTIYF.

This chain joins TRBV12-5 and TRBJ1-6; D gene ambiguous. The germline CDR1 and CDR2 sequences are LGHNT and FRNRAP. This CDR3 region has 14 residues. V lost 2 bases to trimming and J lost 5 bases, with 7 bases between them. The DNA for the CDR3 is TGTGCTAGTGGTTTGAACGGTAATAATTCACCCCTCCACTTT. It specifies CASGLNGNNSPLHF.

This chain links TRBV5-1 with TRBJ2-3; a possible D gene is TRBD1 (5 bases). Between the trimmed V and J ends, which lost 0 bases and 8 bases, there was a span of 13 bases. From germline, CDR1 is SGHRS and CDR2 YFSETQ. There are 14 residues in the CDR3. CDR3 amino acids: CASSLGQGQTTQYF. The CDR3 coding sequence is TGCGCCAGCAGCTTGGGTCAGGGTCAAACTACGCAGTATTTT.

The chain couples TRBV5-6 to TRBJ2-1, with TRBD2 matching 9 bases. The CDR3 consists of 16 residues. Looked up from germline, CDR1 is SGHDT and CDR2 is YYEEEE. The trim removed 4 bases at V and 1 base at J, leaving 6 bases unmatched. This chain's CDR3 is CASSPRLAGSYNEQFF. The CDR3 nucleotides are TGTGCCAGCAGCCCGCGGCTAGCGGGGTCCTACAATGAGCAGTTCTTC.

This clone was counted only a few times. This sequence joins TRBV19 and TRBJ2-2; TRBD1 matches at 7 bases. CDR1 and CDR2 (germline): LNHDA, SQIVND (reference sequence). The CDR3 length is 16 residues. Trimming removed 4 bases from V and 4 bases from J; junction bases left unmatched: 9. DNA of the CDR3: TGTGCCAGTAGTACCACAGGGGCCGGTGGCACCGGGGAGCTGTTTTTT. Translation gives CASSTTGAGGTGELFF.

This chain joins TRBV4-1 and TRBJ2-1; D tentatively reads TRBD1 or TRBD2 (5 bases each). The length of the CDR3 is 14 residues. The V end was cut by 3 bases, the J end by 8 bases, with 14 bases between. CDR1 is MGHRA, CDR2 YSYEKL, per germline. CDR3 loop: CASSQEETVDEQFF. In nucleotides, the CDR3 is TGCGCCAGCAGCCAGGAGGAGACAGTAGATGAGCAGTTCTTC.

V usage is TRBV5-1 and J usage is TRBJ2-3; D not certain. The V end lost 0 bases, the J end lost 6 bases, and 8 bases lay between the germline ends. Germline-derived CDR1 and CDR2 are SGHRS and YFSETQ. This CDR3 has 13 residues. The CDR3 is CASSLGPSDTQYF. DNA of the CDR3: TGCGCCAGCAGCTTGGGACCCTCGGATACGCAGTATTTT.

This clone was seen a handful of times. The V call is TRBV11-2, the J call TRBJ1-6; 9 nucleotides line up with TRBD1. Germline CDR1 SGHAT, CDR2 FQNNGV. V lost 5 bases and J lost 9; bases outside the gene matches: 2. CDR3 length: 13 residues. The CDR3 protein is CASSGDRVSPLHF. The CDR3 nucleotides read TGTGCCAGCAGCGGGGACAGGGTTTCACCCCTCCACTTT.

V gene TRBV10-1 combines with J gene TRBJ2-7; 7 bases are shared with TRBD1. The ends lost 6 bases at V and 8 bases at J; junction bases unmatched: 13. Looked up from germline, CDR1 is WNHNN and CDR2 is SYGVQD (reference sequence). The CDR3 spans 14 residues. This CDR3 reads CASSTGTATTKQYF. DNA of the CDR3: TGCGCCAGCAGCACCGGGACAGCGACTACGAAGCAGTACTTC.

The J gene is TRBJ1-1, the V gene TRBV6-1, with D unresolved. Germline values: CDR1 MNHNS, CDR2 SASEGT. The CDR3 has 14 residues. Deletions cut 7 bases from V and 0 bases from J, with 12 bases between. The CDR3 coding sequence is TGTGCCAGCACCGGGGAGATTATGAACACTGAAGCTTTCTTT. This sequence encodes CASTGEIMNTEAFF.

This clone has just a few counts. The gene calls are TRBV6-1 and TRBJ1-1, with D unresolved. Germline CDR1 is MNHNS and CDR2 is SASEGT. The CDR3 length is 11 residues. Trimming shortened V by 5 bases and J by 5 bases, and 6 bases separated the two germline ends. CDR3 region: CASSPITEAFF. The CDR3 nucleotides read TGTGCCAGCAGTCCAATAACTGAAGCTTTCTTT.

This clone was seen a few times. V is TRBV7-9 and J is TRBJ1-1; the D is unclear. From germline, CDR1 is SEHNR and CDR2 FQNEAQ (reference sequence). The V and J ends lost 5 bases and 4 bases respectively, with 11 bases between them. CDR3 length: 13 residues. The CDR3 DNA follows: TGTGCCAGCAGCGACCTAACCACCACTGAAGCTTTCTTT. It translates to CASSDLTTTEAFF.

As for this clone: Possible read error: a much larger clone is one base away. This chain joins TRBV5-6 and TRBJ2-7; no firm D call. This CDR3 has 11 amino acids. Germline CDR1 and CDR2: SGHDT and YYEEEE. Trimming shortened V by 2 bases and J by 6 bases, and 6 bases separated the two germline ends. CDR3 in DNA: TGTGCCAGCAGCTTAGGTTTCGAGCAGTACTTC. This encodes CASSLGFEQYF.